A single sample gave rise to the 31 T cell receptor beta chains below, sequenced in a study of OX40 agonist ivuxolimab in advanced cancers. The protocol used for the library was the immunoSEQ multiplex PCR assay. The table was pulled from immuneACCESS by TCRdb, which kept in-frame rearrangements only. Such tables lose some clones; where checked, under half of the loss comes from unresolved V genes, and the rest has no known cause. In all, the sample holds approximately 18,000 clones, and 76% of those were seen once. The ten biggest clones cover around half of the sample. The sample consisted of CD4+ or CD8+ T cells sorted from blood, taken in a trial of the OX40 agonist ivuxolimab. The receptor set was obtained from an adult with an advanced solid tumor such as melanoma, head and neck, liver or kidney cancer.

The rearrangement uses TRBV19 and TRBJ2-7, with D perhaps TRBD1 or TRBD2 (6 bases each). Trimming left V 0 bases short and J 3 bases short, with 12 bases between. Germline assignment: CDR1 LNHDA and CDR2 SQIVND (reference sequence). CDR3 length: 15 amino acids. CDR3 bases: TGTGCCAGTAGTATAGATCGGGGGCTTTTCTACGAGCAGTACTTC. This codes for CASSIDRGLFYEQYF.

The chain joins TRBV5-1 to TRBJ1-2; D gene uncertain. This CDR3 comprises 15 residues. Germline CDR1 and CDR2: SGHRS and YFSETQ. V was clipped by 0 bases and J by 1 base, with 10 bases between them. CDR3 in DNA: TGCGCCAGCAGCTTGGGGGCGGAATTTAACTATGGCTACACCTTC. Protein product: CASSLGAEFNYGYTF.

The chain links TRBV19 to TRBJ2-3; D is possibly TRBD1 (6 bases). Between the trimmed V and J ends, which lost 1 base and 3 bases, there was a span of 17 bases. The germline V gene has CDR1 LNHDA and CDR2 SQIVND (reference sequence). CDR3 size: 17 residues. This chain's CDR3 is CASSIGQGLVSTDTQYF. The CDR3, as DNA: TGTGCCAGTAGTATAGGTCAGGGGTTAGTATCGACAGATACGCAGTATTTT. The complete variable domain, with remaining parts taken from reference TRBV19 and TRBJ2-3, reads DGGITQSPKYLFRKEGQNVTLSCEQNLNHDAMYWYRQDPGQGLRLIYYSQIVNDFQKGDIAEGYSVSREKKESFPLTVTSAQKNPTAFYLCASSIGQGLVSTDTQYFGPGTRLTVL.

The gene calls are TRBV9 and TRBJ1-2, with 7 positions matching TRBD1. The CDR3 loop spans 15 amino acids. The trim removed 6 bases at V and 0 bases at J, leaving 8 bases unmatched. CDR1 is SGDLS, CDR2 YYNGEE, per germline. CDR3 sequence reads: CASNQEGGSNYGYTF. CDR3 sequence (DNA): TGTGCCAGCAACCAGGAAGGGGGCTCTAACTATGGCTACACCTTC.

The chain couples TRBV5-1 to TRBJ1-2; D is perhaps TRBD1 (5 bases). V gave up 8 bases and J gave up 4 bases, with 21 bases separating them. The CDR3 runs 15 residues. Per germline, CDR1 SGHRS and CDR2 YFSETQ. DNA of the CDR3: TGCGCCAGTAAGCTTGAAGGGGCCCCAGGCTATGGCTACACCTTC. This translates into CASKLEGAPGYGYTF.

The chain combines TRBV6-8 with TRBJ2-7; D uncertain. V was cut by 2 bases and J by 2 bases, with 10 bases left in between. The CDR3 is 14 amino acids. Per germline, CDR1 MNHGY and CDR2 SAAAGT. This CDR3 is CASSYGRKPYEQYF. CDR3 coding DNA: TGTGCCAGCAGTTACGGGCGGAAACCCTACGAGCAGTACTTC.

The chain combines TRBV4-3 with TRBJ2-3, with 12 nucleotides matching TRBD2. Germline CDR1 is LGHNA and CDR2 is YSLEER. With V trimmed by 0 bases and J by 5 bases, 6 bases remained unmatched. This CDR3 comprises 17 residues. The CDR3 DNA reads as TGCGCCAGCAGCCAAGATAGCCTAGCGGGAGGGAAAGATACGCAGTATTTT. Translated: CASSQDSLAGGKDTQYF.

The V gene is TRBV11-2, the J gene TRBJ2-1, with TRBD2 matching 7 bases. The CDR3 spans 15 residues. CDR1 is SGHAT and CDR2 is FQNNGV in the germline V gene. Trimming took 3 bases from V and 2 from J; bases not matched to a gene: 4. CDR3 in DNA: TGTGCCAGCAGCTTCGCTAGCGGTCCCTACAATGAGCAGTTCTTC. Its protein is CASSFASGPYNEQFF.

The chain links TRBV7-3 to TRBJ2-2, with 13 positions matching TRBD2. V was clipped by 8 bases and J by 0 bases; unmatched bases: 6. Looked up from germline, CDR1 is SGHTA and CDR2 is FQGTGA. This CDR3 has 17 residues. CDR3 DNA sequence: TGTGCCAGCGGATGGACTAGCGGGGGACCGAACACCGGGGAGCTGTTTTTT. This translates into CASGWTSGGPNTGELFF.

This clone was seen just once. The CDR3 DNA reads as TGTGCCAGCAGCTTTAGCGGGAAAAGGGAGCTGTTTTTT. The encoded protein is CASSFSGKRELFF. The chain carries TRBV11-3 and TRBJ2-2, with 8 bases lining up with TRBD2. This CDR3 contains 13 residues. Germline V gene sequence: CDR1 SGHNT, CDR2 YENEEA. The V and J ends lost 3 bases and 9 bases, in that order; junction bases with no gene match: 3. The whole variable domain, remainder taken from reference TRBV11-3 and TRBJ2-2, is EAGVVQSPRYKIIEKKQPVAFWCNPISGHNTLYWYLQNLGQGPELLIRYENEEAVDDSQLPKDRFSAERLKGVDSTLKIQPAELGDSAVYLCASSFSGKRELFFGEGSRLTVL.

This clone was recorded a few times. This chain connects TRBV14 to TRBJ2-3; 10 bases line up with TRBD1. Germline-derived CDR1 and CDR2 are SGHDN and FVKESK. With V trimmed by 3 bases and J by 5 bases, 8 bases remained unmatched. CDR3 size: 16 residues. Here the CDR3 DNA reads TGTGCCAGCAGCCATTCGGTGGGACAGGGGATAGATACGCAGTATTTT. Amino acid sequence: CASSHSVGQGIDTQYF.

This clone has just one count. The V call is TRBV19, the J call TRBJ1-1; D is unresolved. CDR3 size: 14 residues. CDR1 and CDR2 from the germline V gene are LNHDA and SQIVND (reference sequence). V gave up 5 bases and J gave up 3 bases, with 13 bases separating them. The CDR3 region is CASSPQISYTEAFF. In DNA, the CDR3 is TGTGCCAGTAGTCCCCAGATCAGCTACACTGAAGCTTTCTTT.

The chain recombines TRBV10-3 with TRBJ2-1, with 8 bases fitting TRBD2. This CDR3 has 14 residues. With 8 bases clipped from V and 4 bases from J, the junction kept 7 bases outside the gene matches. CDR1 is ENHRY, CDR2 SYGVKD, per germline. In nucleotides, the CDR3 is TGTGCCATCGAGGACACTAGCGGTTACAATGAGCAGTTCTTC. This gives the protein CAIEDTSGYNEQFF.

V is TRBV11-2 and J is TRBJ2-3, with 12 bases fitting TRBD2. With 5 bases clipped from V and 2 bases from J, the junction kept 5 bases outside the gene matches. The CDR3 is made up of 16 amino acids. Germline V gene data show CDR1 as SGHAT and CDR2 as FQNNGV. CDR3 DNA sequence: TGTGCCAGCAGCGACAGGACTAGCGGGATCACAGATACGCAGTATTTT. Its protein product is CASSDRTSGITDTQYF.

The chain combines TRBV9 with TRBJ2-3, with 9 bases lining up with TRBD2. This CDR3 region has 14 residues. CDR1 and CDR2 (germline): SGDLS, YYNGEE. V trimming: 3 bases; J trimming: 6 bases; junction bases outside the gene matches: 5. The CDR3 region is CASSDRLAGDTQYF. The CDR3 DNA reads as TGTGCCAGCAGCGATCGCCTAGCGGGGGATACGCAGTATTTT.

The V call is TRBV7-2, the J call TRBJ2-7; TRBD2 matches 8 bases. Germline values: CDR1 SGHTA, CDR2 FQGNSA. V shed 3 bases, J shed 2 bases, and the junction held 0 bases outside the gene matches. The CDR3 spans 13 residues. In DNA, the CDR3 is TGTGCCAGCAGCTTCGGGGGGGCCTACGAGCAGTACTTC. This encodes CASSFGGAYEQYF.

The chain uses TRBV6-4 and TRBJ2-3; possibly TRBD1 for D (6 bases). This CDR3 region has 16 residues. V was cut by 2 bases and J by 6 bases, with 18 bases left in between. Germline CDR1 is MRHNA and CDR2 is SNTAGT. In nucleotides, the CDR3 is TGTGCCAGCAGTGACGGCAGGGGCGGTGGTTTTGATACGCAGTATTTT. It is translated as CASSDGRGGGFDTQYF.

This chain uses TRBV7-9 with TRBJ2-7; D not certain. The CDR3 sequence is 13 residues long. The germline V gene has CDR1 SEHNR and CDR2 FQNEAQ (reference sequence). Between the trimmed V and J ends, which lost 4 bases and 3 bases, there was a span of 10 bases. CDR3 sequence: CASSSLKVYEQYF. The CDR3 region has the DNA TGTGCCAGCAGCTCCTTGAAGGTCTACGAGCAGTACTTC.

This clone was recorded a few times. The gene calls are TRBV5-1 and TRBJ2-7; D remains unclear. V dropped 1 base and J dropped 0 bases, with 11 bases sitting between them. Germline CDR1 SGHRS, CDR2 YFSETQ. The CDR3 has 15 amino acids. DNA for the CDR3: TGCGCCAGCAGCTTGAGGGTGGGCGACTCCTACGAGCAGTACTTC. Residues: CASSLRVGDSYEQYF.

The chain couples TRBV6-5 to TRBJ2-5; TRBD1 or TRBD2 may be the D gene (6 bases each). CDR1 and CDR2 (germline): MNHEY, SVGAGI. Between the trimmed V and J ends, which lost 2 bases and 4 bases, there was a span of 17 bases. The CDR3 contains 16 residues. The DNA for the CDR3 is TGTGCCAGCAGTTACACAGGAGGGGGGTACAGAGAGACCCAGTACTTC. Translating it yields CASSYTGGGYRETQYF.

This clone came up a few times. This chain joins TRBV4-1 and TRBJ2-7; D may be TRBD1 (6 bases). This CDR3 spans 15 amino acids. V was cut by 6 bases and J by 5 bases, with 20 bases left in between. Germline loops: CDR1 MGHRA, CDR2 YSYEKL. The chain's CDR3 is CASSPTLSRGHEQYF. The CDR3 nucleotides read TGCGCCAGCAGTCCGACCCTAAGCAGGGGCCACGAGCAGTACTTC.

This chain connects TRBV7-9 to TRBJ2-2; a weak D match, TRBD2 (6 bases). CDR1 is SEHNR, CDR2 FQNEAQ, per germline (reference sequence). The germline V and J ends were trimmed by 5 bases and 7 bases, with 11 bases remaining between them. The CDR3 totals 13 residues. The CDR3 DNA reads as TGTGCCAGCAGCCCTCAGCGGGTCGGGGAGCTGTTTTTT. Residues: CASSPQRVGELFF. Variable domain in full (rest from reference TRBV7-9 and TRBJ2-2): DTGVSQNPRHKITKRGQNVTFRCDPISEHNRLYWYRQTLGQGPEFLTYFQNEAQLEKSRLLSDRFSAERPKGSFSTLEIQRTEQGDSAMYLCASSPQRVGELFFGEGSRLTVL.

This clone came up once. The chain carries TRBV19 and TRBJ1-1; a possible D gene is TRBD1 (6 bases). V was pared by 7 bases and J by 4 bases, with 16 bases between. CDR3 length equals 14 residues. Germline V CDR1 and CDR2: LNHDA, SQIVND (reference sequence). The chain's CDR3 is CASMGDGGPTEAFF. The CDR3 DNA sequence: TGTGCCAGTATGGGGGACGGGGGCCCCACTGAAGCTTTCTTT.

Comment on this clone: Distinct nucleotide sequences in the sample also encode this CDR3. V usage is TRBV6-6 and J usage is TRBJ2-7, with a tentative D call TRBD2 (6 bases). Trimming shortened V by 0 bases and J by 0 bases, and 12 bases separated the two germline ends. Looked up from germline, CDR1 is MNHNY and CDR2 is SVGAGI (reference sequence). The CDR3 loop spans 16 amino acids. The CDR3 spells CASSYSGGVSSYEQYF. As DNA, the CDR3 is TGTGCCAGCAGTTACTCCGGCGGGGTGAGCTCCTACGAGCAGTACTTC.

V and J are TRBV13 and TRBJ1-1, with D possibly being TRBD1 (6 bases). Germline CDR1 PRHDT, CDR2 FYEKMQ (reference sequence). The CDR3 runs 17 residues. V was pared by 6 bases and J by 2 bases, with 22 bases between. CDR3 in amino acids: CASRHIREGGLNTEAFF. The CDR3 nucleotides are TGTGCCAGCAGACACATCAGGGAAGGGGGTTTAAACACTGAAGCTTTCTTT.

The V gene is TRBV5-6, the J gene TRBJ2-5; TRBD2 might be the D (6 bases). CDR1 and CDR2 (germline): SGHDT, YYEEEE. The CDR3 loop spans 14 amino acids. V lost 4 bases and J 5 bases, leaving 15 bases between the germline ends. This CDR3 is CASSPTSLFETQYF. Here the CDR3 DNA reads TGTGCCAGCAGCCCGACTAGTTTGTTCGAGACCCAGTACTTC.

This sequence joins TRBV15 and TRBJ2-7, with D possibly TRBD2 on 6 matching bases. Looked up from germline, CDR1 is LNHNV and CDR2 is YYDKDF (reference sequence). Trimming cost V 1 base and J 2 bases, with 15 bases left between them. The length of the CDR3 is 16 residues. CDR3 residues: CATSRVAGPTAYEQYF. CDR3 sequence (DNA): TGTGCCACCAGCAGAGTCGCGGGACCGACCGCCTACGAGCAGTACTTC.

The J gene is TRBJ2-1, the V gene TRBV4-3; tentatively, D is TRBD2 (5 bases). V lost 0 bases and J lost 4, with 16 bases in between. Germline CDR1 LGHNA, CDR2 YSLEER. CDR3 length equals 17 residues. The CDR3 here is CASSQDPAALPYNEQFF. CDR3 sequence (DNA): TGCGCCAGCAGCCAAGATCCAGCGGCGCTTCCTTACAATGAGCAGTTCTTC.

The rearrangement joins TRBV28 to TRBJ1-5; 10 bases fit TRBD1. The CDR3 consists of 15 residues. The junction had 11 bases not matched to a gene; V was cut back by 8 bases and J by 7 bases. The germline CDR1 and CDR2 sequences are MDHEN and SYDVKM. The CDR3 here is CASETRQGARQPQHF. The CDR3 region has the DNA TGTGCCAGCGAAACCCGACAGGGGGCACGACAGCCCCAGCATTTT.

The V and J genes are TRBV28 and TRBJ1-5; D is unclear. Germline CDR1 is MDHEN and CDR2 is SYDVKM. Trimming took 6 bases from V and 9 from J, leaving 24 bases between them. CDR3 length equals 16 residues. The CDR3 nucleotides read TGTGCCAGCAGCCAACTCCCCAGCAGGACCCATGTGCCCCAGCATTTT. Translated, it gives CASSQLPSRTHVPQHF.

This chain links TRBV2 with TRBJ2-7; D might be TRBD1 (6 bases). This CDR3 has 14 amino acids. Trimming left V 3 bases short and J 6 bases short, with 15 bases between. Germline loops: CDR1 SNHLY, CDR2 FYNNEI. CDR3 residues: CASSDRPTGLEQYF. The CDR3 DNA is TGTGCCAGCAGTGATCGGCCCACAGGGCTCGAGCAGTACTTC.